These 27 T cell receptor beta chains came from one sample sequenced in a study of T cell changes during pregnancy in multiple sclerosis. TCRdb's table, derived via immunoSEQ multiplex PCR, lists solely in-frame clones and lacks some. This repertoire shows approximately 34,000 clones, under 90% found once; its top ten account for around 4.3%. Here the sequenced sample was CD8+ T cells from peripheral blood mononuclear cells, taken after pregnancy. These receptors all stem from a female donor with multiple sclerosis, enrolled in a pregnancy study.

This sequence joins TRBV7-2 and TRBJ2-1; 9 nucleotides match TRBD2. Trimming took 3 bases from V and 12 from J; bases not matched to a gene: 6. This CDR3 is 13 amino acids long. CDR1 is SGHTA and CDR2 is FQGNSA in the germline V gene. The CDR3 sequence is CASSFGGGAGQFF. CDR3 in DNA: TGTGCCAGCAGCTTTGGCGGGGGGGCAGGGCAGTTCTTC. Using reference TRBV7-2 and TRBJ2-1 for the parts outside the CDR3, the full variable domain is GAGVSQSPSNKVTEKGKDVELRCDPISGHTALYWYRQSLGQGLEFLIYFQGNSAPDKSGLPSDRFSAERTGGSVSTLTIQRTQQEDSAVYLCASSFGGGAGQFFGPGTRLTVL.

The chain carries TRBV7-2 and TRBJ1-1, with 7 bases aligning to TRBD1. This CDR3 has 19 residues. V lost 2 bases to trimming and J lost 3 bases; unmatched junction nucleotides: 18. CDR1 SGHTA and CDR2 FQGNSA come from the germline V gene. In nucleotides, the CDR3 is TGTGCCAGCAGCTTAAATTTTGTAGTTGTAGGGGGCAAGGACACTGAAGCTTTCTTT. It yields the protein CASSLNFVVVGGKDTEAFF.

The rearrangement joins TRBV2 to TRBJ1-5; 8 bases agree with TRBD1. V dropped 6 bases and J dropped 3; count of bases not matched to a gene: 7. Per germline, CDR1 SNHLY and CDR2 FYNNEI. This CDR3 has 15 residues. CDR3 protein: CASSQQGVANQPQHF. The DNA of the CDR3 is TGTGCCAGCAGCCAACAGGGGGTGGCCAATCAGCCCCAGCATTTT. Variable domain in full (rest from reference TRBV2 and TRBJ1-5): EPEVTQTPSHQVTQMGQEVILRCVPISNHLYFYWYRQILGQKVEFLVSFYNNEISEKSEIFDDQFSVERPDGSNFTLKIRSTKLEDSAMYFCASSQQGVANQPQHFGDGTRLSIL.

Here the CDR3 reads CASSLVEDLLYGYTF. The CDR3 DNA is TGTGCCAGCAGCTTGGTTGAGGATCTTCTTTATGGCTACACCTTC. This chain joins TRBV5-4 and TRBJ1-2; D is uncertain. The CDR3 is made up of 15 amino acids. Germline V gene lookup returns CDR1 SGHNT and CDR2 YYREEE (reference sequence). V was shortened by 0 bases and J by 5 bases, with 14 bases between the two germline ends.

J is TRBJ2-1 and V is TRBV7-6; 8 bases match TRBD2. Germline lookup yields CDR1 SGHVS and CDR2 FNYEAQ. The V segment lost 4 bases and the J segment 5 bases; nucleotides outside the gene matches: 10. The CDR3 contains 16 residues. CDR3 DNA: TGTGCCAGCAGCTCCCTATGGCGGGGGGATAACAATGAGCAGTTCTTC. Residues: CASSSLWRGDNNEQFF.

In its sample, this clone was seen once. The chain uses TRBV2 and TRBJ1-5, with D perhaps matching TRBD1 (5 bases). This CDR3 is built from 17 residues. Trimming pared 2 bases from V and 2 bases from J, leaving 16 bases between. Germline CDR1 SNHLY, CDR2 FYNNEI. As DNA, the CDR3 is TGTGCCAGCAGTGAAAGCCTGGAGGGGCCGGGCAATCAGCCCCAGCATTTT. Translated: CASSESLEGPGNQPQHF.

The chain combines TRBV7-9 with TRBJ1-1, with D possibly TRBD1 on 6 matching bases. Between the trimmed V and J ends, which lost 7 bases and 2 bases, there was a span of 11 bases. CDR3 length: 13 residues. Germline lookup yields CDR1 SEHNR and CDR2 FQNEAQ (reference sequence). The chain's CDR3 is CASTGQFNTEAFF. Written as DNA, the CDR3 is TGTGCCAGCACCGGACAGTTTAACACTGAAGCTTTCTTT.

The CDR3 DNA reads TGTGCCAGCAGTGGGGGGCAGGGTGGTAACTATGGCTACACCTTC. Translating gives CASSGGQGGNYGYTF. The chain carries TRBV2 and TRBJ1-2, with D perhaps TRBD1 (6 bases). Trimming left V 4 bases short and J 1 base short, with 13 bases between. Germline lookup yields CDR1 SNHLY and CDR2 FYNNEI. The CDR3 is 15 amino acids.

This clone was found once. The rearrangement uses TRBV6-5 and TRBJ2-5; possibly TRBD2 for D (7 bases). Germline CDR1 reads MNHEY; CDR2 reads SVGAGI. CDR3 length equals 14 residues. V lost 4 bases, J lost 5 bases, and 14 bases lay in between. CDR3 in amino acids: CASSWGGAGETQYF. CDR3 sequence (DNA): TGTGCCAGCAGTTGGGGGGGGGCCGGGGAGACCCAGTACTTC.

This chain links TRBV19 with TRBJ1-2, with TRBD1 identical over 10 bases. Germline lookup yields CDR1 LNHDA and CDR2 SQIVND (reference sequence). CDR3 size: 20 residues. V lost 10 bases to trimming and J lost 3 bases; unmatched junction nucleotides: 26. The chain's CDR3 is CATTGVGTGVSSFRDYGYTF. In DNA form, the CDR3 reads TGTGCCACCACGGGGGTTGGGACAGGGGTTTCCTCTTTTCGTGACTATGGCTACACCTTC. The complete variable domain, with remaining parts taken from reference TRBV19 and TRBJ1-2, reads DGGITQSPKYLFRKEGQNVTLSCEQNLNHDAMYWYRQDPGQGLRLIYYSQIVNDFQKGDIAEGYSVSREKKESFPLTVTSAQKNPTAFYLCATTGVGTGVSSFRDYGYTFGSGTRLTVV.

The V call is TRBV6-6, the J call TRBJ1-5; D is unresolved. Trimming stripped 6 bases from V and 5 bases from J, with 11 bases between. Germline V gives CDR1 MNHNY, CDR2 SVGAGI (reference sequence). This CDR3 contains 13 residues. Written as DNA, the CDR3 is TGTGCCAGCAGCAGGACTTGGGATCAGCCCCAGCATTTT. It is translated as CASSRTWDQPQHF.

The chain couples TRBV2 to TRBJ2-7, with 8 bases fitting TRBD2. Looked up from germline, CDR1 is SNHLY and CDR2 is FYNNEI. This CDR3 region has 15 residues. The ends lost 1 base at V and 6 bases at J; junction bases unmatched: 8. The CDR3 DNA is TGTGCCAGCAGTGAAGTTCTAGCGGGCTACGTCGAGCAGTACTTC. Protein sequence: CASSEVLAGYVEQYF.

The CDR3 DNA sequence: TGTGCCAGCAGCCTTCAGGGGAATCAGCCCCAGCATTTT. This translates into CASSLQGNQPQHF. This chain links TRBV5-6 with TRBJ1-5, with a tentative D call TRBD1 (6 bases). The V end lost 4 bases, the J end lost 4 bases, and 9 bases lay between the germline ends. Germline CDR1 reads SGHDT; CDR2 reads YYEEEE. The CDR3 runs to 13 residues.

The rearrangement links TRBV13 to TRBJ2-3; TRBD2 matches at 10 bases. The CDR3 is made up of 17 amino acids. With V trimmed by 2 bases and J by 5 bases, 10 bases remained unmatched. Germline values: CDR1 PRHDT, CDR2 FYEKMQ (reference sequence). The DNA for the CDR3 is TGTGCCAGCAGCTTACCCACGATAGCGGGGGGAATAGATACGCAGTATTTT. Translated, it gives CASSLPTIAGGIDTQYF.

This rearrangement joins TRBV30 to TRBJ2-7; TRBD1 is a possible D gene (7 bases). Trimming took off 4 bases at V and 4 bases at J, with 14 bases between the two ends. From germline, CDR1 is GTSNPN and CDR2 SVGIG (reference sequence). This CDR3 spans 13 amino acids. This chain's CDR3 is CAWTPAGGYEQYF. In DNA, the CDR3 is TGTGCCTGGACCCCGGCAGGGGGGTACGAGCAGTACTTC.

The V and J genes are TRBV4-1 and TRBJ2-7; 11 bases agree with TRBD1. With 0 bases clipped from V and 6 bases from J, the junction kept 4 bases outside the gene matches. This CDR3 has 15 amino acids. Germline-derived CDR1 and CDR2 are MGHRA and YSYEKL. CDR3 amino acids: CASSQDPGQGGEQYF. The CDR3 coding sequence is TGCGCCAGCAGCCAAGATCCGGGACAGGGGGGCGAGCAGTACTTC.

The chain has TRBV27 and TRBJ1-1, with D hard to call. V lost 2 bases and J 0 bases, leaving 7 bases between the germline ends. The CDR3 consists of 14 residues. Looked up from germline, CDR1 is MNHEY and CDR2 is SMNVEV (reference sequence). CDR3 in DNA: TGTGCCAGCAGTTTAGTTTCAATGAACACTGAAGCTTTCTTT. Its protein is CASSLVSMNTEAFF.

The chain combines TRBV13 with TRBJ2-7, with D uncertain. There are 14 residues in the CDR3. The germline CDR1 and CDR2 sequences are PRHDT and FYEKMQ (reference sequence). With 0 bases removed from V and 2 bases from J, the gap between germline ends came to 8 bases. The CDR3 DNA follows: TGTGCCAGCAGCTTAGGGAGAAGTACCTACGAGCAGTACTTC. Translation: CASSLGRSTYEQYF.

The chain combines TRBV6-1 with TRBJ2-7, with a possible D match to TRBD1 (6 bases). Germline CDR1 MNHNS, CDR2 SASEGT. This CDR3 has 12 residues. Trimming shortened V by 8 bases and J by 0 bases, and 8 bases separated the two germline ends. The CDR3 DNA sequence: TGTGCCAGCCCGGACAGCTCCTACGAGCAGTACTTC. It specifies CASPDSSYEQYF.

The rearrangement joins TRBV29-1 to TRBJ2-5; D may be TRBD1 (5 bases). V was cut by 6 bases and J by 10 bases, with 12 bases left in between. Per the germline V gene, CDR1 is SQVTM and CDR2 is ANQGSEA. The CDR3 runs to 10 residues. DNA of the CDR3: TGCAGCGTCTTTGGGGCGGACCAGTACTTC. The encoded protein is CSVFGADQYF.

The genes are TRBV12-5 and TRBJ1-1, with 7 bases matching TRBD1. Germline V gene data show CDR1 as LGHNT and CDR2 as FRNRAP. J was trimmed by 11 bases and V by 0 bases; bases with no gene match: 6. The CDR3 extends over 13 amino acids. CDR3 region: CASGLVLETGAFF. The CDR3 region has the DNA TGTGCTAGTGGTTTGGTACTGGAGACAGGGGCTTTCTTT. Supplemented by reference TRBV12-5 and TRBJ1-1, the full variable domain reads DARVTQTPRHKVTEMGQEVTMRCQPILGHNTVFWYRQTMMQGLELLAYFRNRAPLDDSGMPKDRFSAEMPDATLATLKIQPSEPRDSAVYFCASGLVLETGAFFGQGTRLTVV.

The chain carries TRBV5-8 and TRBJ2-5, with 8 bases matching TRBD2. The CDR3 is 14 residues long. The V gene end was trimmed by 3 bases and the J gene end by 4 bases; junction bases not matched to a gene: 5. CDR1 is SGHTS, CDR2 YDEGEE, per germline. Here the CDR3 DNA reads TGTGCCAGCAGCTCCCGGGGGGGTGGAGAGACCCAGTACTTC. This codes for CASSSRGGGETQYF.

The rearrangement uses TRBV2 and TRBJ2-5; D possibly corresponds to TRBD1 (7 bases). The CDR3 is 13 amino acids. The germline V gene encodes CDR1 SNHLY and CDR2 FYNNEI. V shed 5 bases and J shed 5 bases, with 12 bases lying between them. CDR3 residues: CASSKTGRETQYF. In DNA form, the CDR3 reads TGTGCCAGCAGTAAGACAGGGAGGGAGACCCAGTACTTC.

This chain uses TRBV6-6 with TRBJ2-1, with D maybe TRBD2 (6 bases). This CDR3 spans 15 amino acids. CDR1 is MNHNY, CDR2 SVGAGI, per germline (reference sequence). The germline V and J ends were trimmed by 5 bases and 0 bases, with 11 bases remaining between them. CDR3: CASSTQGGSYNEQFF. The CDR3, as DNA: TGTGCCAGCAGTACCCAGGGAGGCTCCTACAATGAGCAGTTCTTC.

The CDR3 is CASRGQGGDEQYF. CDR3 bases: TGTGCCAGCCGCGGACAGGGTGGCGACGAGCAGTACTTC. The rearrangement uses TRBV11-2 and TRBJ2-7, with 8 bases fitting TRBD1. After removal of 8 bases from V and 5 bases from J, the junction contained 8 bases not matched to a gene. Per the germline V gene, CDR1 is SGHAT and CDR2 is FQNNGV. This CDR3 contains 13 residues.

This sequence joins TRBV27 and TRBJ2-5, with D possibly being TRBD1 (6 bases). Germline V CDR1 and CDR2: MNHEY, SMNVEV (reference sequence). There are 13 residues in the CDR3. Between the trimmed V and J ends, which lost 6 bases and 3 bases, there was a span of 11 bases. In nucleotides, the CDR3 is TGTGCCAGCAGGGGGGACACGAAAGAGACCCAGTACTTC. Its translation is CASRGDTKETQYF.

The chain has TRBV4-3 and TRBJ1-1, with D possibly being TRBD1 (6 bases). V was cut by 0 bases and J by 5 bases, with 16 bases left in between. Germline V gene sequence: CDR1 LGHNA, CDR2 YSLEER. The CDR3 is 16 residues long. In nucleotides, the CDR3 is TGCGCCAGCAGCCAAGATCTTGGGGGAGGGGGTACTGAAGCTTTCTTT. Protein sequence: CASSQDLGGGGTEAFF.